Listed below are T cell receptor beta chains from one sample, sequenced in a study of T-cell memory formation after mild COVID-19. Using its own MiXCR run on the 5' RACE reads, TCRdb lists one record per CDR3 protein. Altogether fewer than 550,000 distinct CDR3 sequences are present, roughly 20% being singletons, with the ten largest covering around 8.4%. The specimen was PBMCs or a T cell subset sorted from them (not recorded which). Every receptor here comes from an adult woman who had mild COVID-19 (a few samples of this study predate the infection). Cell type and time point are not known. The CDR3 runs from the conserved cysteine through the conserved F or W. The order of the fields is J gene, V gene, clone size, D gene, CDR3 DNA, CDR3 protein. A D gene is named only where the DNA matches it firmly. Not every row has a clone size; where given, it reads once, few, many or a size class.

TRBJ1-3 TRBV18 - - TGTGCCAGCTTTGATCTGCAAGAAAATGGAAACACCATATATTTT CASFDLQENGNTIYF
TRBJ1-1 TRBV9 - TRBD1 TGTGCCAGCAGCCAATACCCCATCGGACAGGTCGGGGACACTGAAGCTTTCTTT CASSQYPIGQVGDTEAFF
TRBJ1-2 TRBV5-6 - TRBD1 TGTGCCAGCAGCTTGAGGACAGGGGGTGTACGCGTCTATGGCTACACCTTC CASSLRTGGVRVYGYTF
TRBJ2-1 TRBV12-3/TRBV12-4 - - TGTGCCAGCAGCCGGTCCAACCGTTACGAAAGGAGGTTCTTC CASSRSNRYERRFF
TRBJ2-2 TRBV20-1 few TRBD2 TGCAGTGCTAGGGGTAGCGGGAGGCTAGACACCGGGGAGCTGTTTTTT CSARGSGRLDTGELFF
TRBJ1-1 TRBV13 many - TGTGCCAGCAGCCTATCAGGGACCGGTGCTTTCTTT CASSLSGTGAFF
TRBJ2-2 TRBV25-1 few TRBD2 TGTGCCAGCACGGGGGGGCGACAGGTTAACACCGGGGAGCTGTTTTTT CASTGGRQVNTGELFF
TRBJ1-2 TRBV7-9 - - TGTGCCAGCAGCTTAGTAATTCTAGATGGCTACACCTTC CASSLVILDGYTF
TRBJ2-1 TRBV18 - - TGTGCCAGCTCACCAAGGACCGCACCTTCCTACAATGAGCAGTTCTTC CASSPRTAPSYNEQFF
TRBJ2-3 TRBV7-8 - TRBD1 TGTGCCAGCGGAGCTTATAACAGGGGGTCGGCAGATACGCAGTATTTT CASGAYNRGSADTQYF
TRBJ2-5 TRBV20-1 few - TGCAGTGCCCCCGGGGGTAGAGAGACCCAGTACTTC CSAPGGRETQYF
TRBJ1-1 TRBV13 many - TGTGCCAGCAGCCCCCAGAGGCACCGAGACACTGAAGCTTTCTTT CASSPQRHRDTEAFF
TRBJ2-5 TRBV7-6 - - TGTGCCAGCAGCCACCCCGGGGACCAAGAGACCCAGTACTTC CASSHPGDQETQYF
TRBJ2-3 TRBV5-8 - - TGTGCCAGGGAGACTAGCACAGATACGCAGTATTTT CARETSTDTQYF
TRBJ2-2 TRBV20-1 - TRBD1 TGCAGTGCTACCTCCGGGACAGGGCATTTTGGGGAGCTGTTTTTT CSATSGTGHFGELFF
TRBJ2-5 TRBV29-1 few TRBD1 TGCAGCGGAGGACAGGGGGTCGCGGGGGAGACCCAGTACTTC CSGGQGVAGETQYF
TRBJ1-1 TRBV20-1 few - TGCAGTGCTTACAGGGTGGGGAACACTGAAGCTTTCTTT CSAYRVGNTEAFF
TRBJ2-2 TRBV4-3 - TRBD2 TGCGCCAGATTCTCTGGTCAGCGGGAGGGAGAGCTGTTTTTT CARFSGQREGELFF
TRBJ2-3 TRBV23-1 - TRBD2 TGCGCCAGCAGTTCGCGGGAGAGGGCAGATACGCAGTATTTT CASSSRERADTQYF
TRBJ2-7 TRBV4-2 - - TGTGCCAGCAGCCAAGATAACCGAGGGGAGCAGTACTTC CASSQDNRGEQYF
TRBJ2-1 TRBV19 few TRBD2 TGTGCCAGTAGTATGTGGCGGGGGGGCGTGCACAATGAGCAGTTCTTC CASSMWRGGVHNEQFF
TRBJ2-2 TRBV6-2/TRBV6-3 few TRBD2 TGTGCCAGCAGTTACAGCCCGGCTAGCGGGAGGTTTGTCACCGGGGAGCTGTTTTTT CASSYSPASGRFVTGELFF
TRBJ2-7 TRBV7-8 few - TGTGCCAGCAGCTTAGCGAACCCCAGCTCCTACGAGCAGTACTTC CASSLANPSSYEQYF
TRBJ1-1 TRBV7-8 few - TGTGCCAGCAGCAGCCACACGAACACTGAAGCTTTCTTT CASSSHTNTEAFF
TRBJ1-1 TRBV29-1 few TRBD1 TGCAGCGTTAGACAGGGGACGAACACTGAAGCTTTCTTT CSVRQGTNTEAFF
TRBJ2-7 TRBV18 - TRBD1 TGTGCCAGCTCACCGAGTGGGACAGGGGTCGAGCAGTACTTC CASSPSGTGVEQYF
TRBJ2-7 TRBV3-1 - - TGTGCCAGCAGCCAAGTCGCGGGCCTGGACGAGCAGTACTTC CASSQVAGLDEQYF
TRBJ1-1 TRBV6-5 few - TGTGCCAGCAGTTACGCAGCAGGGGTTAACACTGAAGCTTTCTTT CASSYAAGVNTEAFF
TRBJ2-1 TRBV15 once TRBD2 TGTGCCACCAGCAGTGACCGTAGCGGGAGGTTCAATGAGCAGTTCTTC CATSSDRSGRFNEQFF
TRBJ2-7 TRBV6-2/TRBV6-3 - TRBD2 TGTGCCAGCAGTGCGCTAGCGGGAGGCTTGTACGAGCAGTACTTC CASSALAGGLYEQYF
TRBJ2-1 TRBV5-1 - - TGCGCCAGCAGCTCGCCCCCTAACAGGGACTACAATGAGCAGTTCTTC CASSSPPNRDYNEQFF
TRBJ2-1 TRBV12-3/TRBV12-4 many TRBD1 TGTGCCAGCAGTCGCCGGGACAGGTTCTACAATGAGCAGTTCTTC CASSRRDRFYNEQFF
TRBJ2-1 TRBV20-1 few - TGCAGTGCTACAGCAAATGAGCAGTTCTTC CSATANEQFF
TRBJ1-1 TRBV27 - - TGTGCCAGCAGTCTGGGACCGTACCTGAACACTGAAGCTTTCTTT CASSLGPYLNTEAFF
TRBJ2-7 TRBV27 - TRBD2 TGTGCCAGCACTGGGACTAGCGGGAGGAAATTCTACGAGCAGTACTTC CASTGTSGRKFYEQYF
TRBJ2-5 TRBV19 - TRBD2 TGTGCCAGTAGTATTGGCGGGGGATGGCCCCGGGAGACCCAGTACTTC CASSIGGGWPRETQYF
TRBJ1-1 TRBV15 - - TGTGCCACCAGCAGAGATTATGCGTGGAACACTGAAGCTTTCTTT CATSRDYAWNTEAFF
TRBJ1-2 TRBV3-1 many - TGTGCCAGCAGCCCCGGACCCTATGGCTACACCTTC CASSPGPYGYTF
TRBJ2-7 TRBV6-6 - TRBD1 TGTGCCAGCAGTTACCCACAGGGGAACGAGCAGTACTTC CASSYPQGNEQYF
TRBJ1-1 TRBV3-1 few TRBD1 TGTGCCAGCAGCCTTATGACAGGGCGGGAAGCTTTCTTT CASSLMTGREAFF
TRBJ1-4 TRBV12-3/TRBV12-4 few - TGTGCCAGCAGTTTAGGCGCCGGCGGTTGGTTCAATGAAAAACTGTTTTTT CASSLGAGGWFNEKLFF
TRBJ1-1 TRBV7-3 - - TGTGCCAGCAGCTCTTCAGGGATCACTGAAGCTTTCTTT CASSSSGITEAFF
TRBJ2-7 TRBV7-2 - - TGTGCCAGCAGCTTAAACGGGGGTTCCTACGAGCAGTACTTC CASSLNGGSYEQYF
TRBJ2-7 TRBV5-1 few TRBD2 TGCGCCAGCAGCTCGGGACTAGCGGGAGGGTTCAGGAGGAACGAGCAGTACTTC CASSSGLAGGFRRNEQYF
TRBJ1-2 TRBV12-3/TRBV12-4 - - TGTGCCTGTGGGAGGCAGGTAGAATATGGCTACACCTTC CACGRQVEYGYTF
TRBJ2-1 TRBV20-1 - TRBD1 TGCAGTGCCGGACAGGGGGTCTCCTACAATGAGCAGTTCTTC CSAGQGVSYNEQFF
TRBJ2-3 TRBV4-3 few - TGCGCCAGCAGCCAATTGGTGGGTGGCACAGATACGCAGTATTTT CASSQLVGGTDTQYF
TRBJ1-3 TRBV10-3 few TRBD1 TGTGCCATCAGTGCCCGGGACAGGGACCACACCATATATTTT CAISARDRDHTIYF
TRBJ2-1 TRBV9 - - TGTGCCAGCAGCGTTTCCAGGGGAGCCTACAATGAGCAGTTCTTC CASSVSRGAYNEQFF
TRBJ2-3 TRBV5-1 few - TGCGCCAGCAGCTTTTTCCTAGCGAGGCCCACAGATACGCAGTATTTT CASSFFLARPTDTQYF